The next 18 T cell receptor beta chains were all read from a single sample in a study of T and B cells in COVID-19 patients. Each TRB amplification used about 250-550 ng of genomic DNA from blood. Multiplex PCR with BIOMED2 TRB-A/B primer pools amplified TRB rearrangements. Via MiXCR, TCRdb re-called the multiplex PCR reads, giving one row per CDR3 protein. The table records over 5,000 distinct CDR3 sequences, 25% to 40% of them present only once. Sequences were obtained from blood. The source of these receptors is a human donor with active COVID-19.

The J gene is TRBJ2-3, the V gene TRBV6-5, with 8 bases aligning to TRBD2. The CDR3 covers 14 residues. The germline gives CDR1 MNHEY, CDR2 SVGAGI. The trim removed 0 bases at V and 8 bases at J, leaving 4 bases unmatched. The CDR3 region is CASSYSTSGGTQYF. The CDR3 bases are TGTGCCAGCAGTTACTCCACCAGCGGGGGTACGCAGTATTTT.

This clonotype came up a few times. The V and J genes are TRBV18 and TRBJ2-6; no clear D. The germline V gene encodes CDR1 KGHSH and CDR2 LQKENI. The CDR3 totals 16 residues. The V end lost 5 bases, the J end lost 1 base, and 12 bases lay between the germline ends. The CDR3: CASSTEALSGANVLTF. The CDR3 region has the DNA TGTGCCAGCTCAACAGAAGCCCTTTCTGGGGCCAACGTCCTGACTTTC.

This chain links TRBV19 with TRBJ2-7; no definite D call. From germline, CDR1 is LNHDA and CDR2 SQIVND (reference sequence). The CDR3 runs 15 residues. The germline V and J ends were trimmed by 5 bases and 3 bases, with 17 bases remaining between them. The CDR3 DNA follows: TGTGCCAGTAGTGCGAACACTGGATTCTACTACGAGCAGTACTTC. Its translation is CASSANTGFYYEQYF.

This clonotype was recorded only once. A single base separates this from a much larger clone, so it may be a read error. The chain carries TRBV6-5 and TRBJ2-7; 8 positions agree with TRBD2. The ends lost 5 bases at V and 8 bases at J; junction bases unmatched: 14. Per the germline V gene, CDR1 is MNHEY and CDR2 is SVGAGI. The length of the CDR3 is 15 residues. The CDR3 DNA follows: TGTGCCAGCAGTCCAGACGGAGCGGGAGAATACAAGCAGTACTTC. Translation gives CASSPDGAGEYKQYF.

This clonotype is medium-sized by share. CDR3 DNA sequence: TGTGCCTGGAGTGTCCGAGAGACCCAGTACTTC. Its translation is CAWSVRETQYF. The genes are TRBV30 and TRBJ2-5; no reliable D call. The ends were cut back, 0 bases at V and 4 bases at J, with 3 bases in the middle. Germline V lookup: CDR1 GTSNPN, CDR2 SVGIG (reference sequence). This CDR3 has 11 amino acids.

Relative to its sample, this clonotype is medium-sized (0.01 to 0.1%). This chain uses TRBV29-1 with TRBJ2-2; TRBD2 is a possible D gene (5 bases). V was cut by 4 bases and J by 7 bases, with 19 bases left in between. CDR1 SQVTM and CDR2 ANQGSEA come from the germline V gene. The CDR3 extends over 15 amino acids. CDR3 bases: TGCAGCGTTGGTCACACCCCGGGGAGTCTCGGGGAGCTGTTTTTT. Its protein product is CSVGHTPGSLGELFF.

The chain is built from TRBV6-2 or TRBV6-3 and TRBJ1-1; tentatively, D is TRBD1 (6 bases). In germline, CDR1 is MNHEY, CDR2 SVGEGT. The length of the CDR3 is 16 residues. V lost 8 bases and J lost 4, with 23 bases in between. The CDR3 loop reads CASCPYFSGASTEAFF. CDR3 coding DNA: TGTGCCAGCTGCCCCTATTTTTCAGGGGCGAGCACTGAAGCTTTCTTT.

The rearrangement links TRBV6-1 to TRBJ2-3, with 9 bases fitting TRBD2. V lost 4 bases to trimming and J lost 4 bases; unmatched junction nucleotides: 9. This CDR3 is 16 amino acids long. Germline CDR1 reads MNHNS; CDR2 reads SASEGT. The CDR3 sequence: CASSGYSGSAADTQYF. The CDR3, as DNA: TGTGCCAGCAGTGGCTATAGCGGGAGTGCCGCAGATACGCAGTATTTT.

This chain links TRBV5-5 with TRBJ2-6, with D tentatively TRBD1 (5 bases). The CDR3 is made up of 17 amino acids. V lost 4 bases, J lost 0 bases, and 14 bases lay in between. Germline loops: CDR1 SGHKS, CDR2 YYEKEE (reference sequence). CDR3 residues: CASSLDTFSSGANVLTF. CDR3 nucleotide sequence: TGTGCCAGCAGCCTGGACACATTTTCCTCTGGGGCCAACGTCCTGACTTTC.

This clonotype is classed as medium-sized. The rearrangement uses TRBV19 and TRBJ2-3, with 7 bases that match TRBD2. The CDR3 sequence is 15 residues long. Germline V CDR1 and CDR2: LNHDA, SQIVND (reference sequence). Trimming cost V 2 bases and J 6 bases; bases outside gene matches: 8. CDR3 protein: CASSIRTSVQDTQYF. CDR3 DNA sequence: TGTGCCAGTAGTATAAGAACTAGCGTGCAGGATACGCAGTATTTT.

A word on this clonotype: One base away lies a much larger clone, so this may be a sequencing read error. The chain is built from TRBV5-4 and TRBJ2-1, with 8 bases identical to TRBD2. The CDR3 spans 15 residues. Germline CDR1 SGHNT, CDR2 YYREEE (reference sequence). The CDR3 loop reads CASSLGAGDWNEQVF. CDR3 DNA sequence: TGTGCCAGCAGCTTGGGAGCGGGAGATTGGAATGAGCAGGTCTTC.

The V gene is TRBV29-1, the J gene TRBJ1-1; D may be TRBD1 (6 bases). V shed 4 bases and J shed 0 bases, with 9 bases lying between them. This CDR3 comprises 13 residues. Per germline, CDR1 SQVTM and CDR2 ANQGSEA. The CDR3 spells CSVAGQLNTEAFF. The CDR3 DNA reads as TGCAGCGTTGCAGGACAGTTGAACACTGAAGCTTTCTTT.

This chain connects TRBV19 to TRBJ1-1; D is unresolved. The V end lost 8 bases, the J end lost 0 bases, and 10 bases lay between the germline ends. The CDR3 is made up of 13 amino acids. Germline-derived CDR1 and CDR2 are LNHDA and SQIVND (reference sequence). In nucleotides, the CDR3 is TGTGCCAGTGAGAGTAGTGTGAACACTGAAGCTTTCTTT. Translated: CASESSVNTEAFF.

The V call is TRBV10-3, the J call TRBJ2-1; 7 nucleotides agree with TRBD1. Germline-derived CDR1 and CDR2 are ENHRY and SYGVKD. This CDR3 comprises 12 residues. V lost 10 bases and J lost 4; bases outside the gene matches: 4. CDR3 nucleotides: TGTGCCACCCGACAGGGTTACAATGAGCAGTTCTTC. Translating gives CATRQGYNEQFF.

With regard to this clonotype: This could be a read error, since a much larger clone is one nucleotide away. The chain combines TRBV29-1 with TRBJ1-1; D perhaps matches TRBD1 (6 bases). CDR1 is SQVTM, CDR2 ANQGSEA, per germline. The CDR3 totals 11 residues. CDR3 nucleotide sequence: TGCAGCGGCGGACAGAACACTGGAGCTTTCTTT. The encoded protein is CSGGQNTGAFF.

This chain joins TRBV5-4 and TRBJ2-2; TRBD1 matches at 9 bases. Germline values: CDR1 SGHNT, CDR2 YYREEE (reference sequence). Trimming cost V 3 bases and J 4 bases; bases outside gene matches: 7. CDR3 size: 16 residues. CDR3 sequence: CASSSQGQGATGELFF. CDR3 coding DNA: TGTGCCAGCAGCTCACAGGGACAGGGAGCCACCGGGGAGCTGTTTTTT.

The CDR3 reads CASRWRGTNTEAFF. The DNA of the CDR3 is TGTGCCAGCCGCTGGCGGGGAACGAACACTGAAGCTTTCTTT. This rearrangement joins TRBV12-3 or TRBV12-4 to TRBJ1-1; D unresolved. The V gene lost 8 bases and the J gene lost 1 base, with 14 bases spanning the gap. CDR3 length: 14 residues.

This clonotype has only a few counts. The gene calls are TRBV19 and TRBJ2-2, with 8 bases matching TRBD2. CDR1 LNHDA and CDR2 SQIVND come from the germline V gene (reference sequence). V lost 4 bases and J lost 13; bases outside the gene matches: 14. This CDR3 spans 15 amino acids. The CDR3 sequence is CASSTGGSTGLGLFF. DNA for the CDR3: TGTGCCAGTAGTACGGGGGGGTCGACAGGCCTGGGGCTGTTTTTT.